A selection of T cell receptor beta chains follows, all from one sample in a study of regulatory T cells in long-lasting Graves disease. TCRdb called the multiplex PCR reads again in MiXCR, with one record for every CDR3 protein. The sample lists about 420,000 distinct CDR3 sequences, about a sixth occurring once. The same data also went into a second study, on T cells in Graves' hyperthyroidism and ophthalmopathy.

This specimen was peripheral blood mononuclear cells (PBMCs), taken at new diagnosis, from a patient treated with antithyroid drugs. The receptors here all came from a woman younger than 30 with Graves disease. CDR3s leave out the opening cysteine and the closing phenylalanine or tryptophan.

V gene	J gene	CDR3 protein
TRBV7-2	TRBJ2-7	ASSITGGPYEQY
TRBV20-1	TRBJ2-1	SATGGYNEQF
TRBV20-1	TRBJ2-1	SARDFGGRVVVGYNEQF
TRBV3-1	TRBJ2-3	ASSRIGTDGSDTQY
TRBV6-1	TRBJ2-1	ASSRQSWGYNEQF
TRBV20-1	TRBJ1-3	SASRPSGNTIY
TRBV24-1	TRBJ2-1	ATSDRKREAHNEQF
TRBV11-2	TRBJ1-5	ASSSWGEPQH
TRBV5-1	TRBJ2-5	ASSFWTGERETQY
TRBV11-2	TRBJ1-1	ASSFRPGREAF
TRBV12-3/TRBV12-4	TRBJ2-7	ASSHRTPYEQY
TRBV27	TRBJ1-1	ASRRDDEAF
TRBV6-5	TRBJ2-3	ASSYSSREDYTDTQY
TRBV5-8	TRBJ2-7	ASSLETGLAGDEQY
TRBV2	TRBJ1-5	ASSPVRGAGQPQH